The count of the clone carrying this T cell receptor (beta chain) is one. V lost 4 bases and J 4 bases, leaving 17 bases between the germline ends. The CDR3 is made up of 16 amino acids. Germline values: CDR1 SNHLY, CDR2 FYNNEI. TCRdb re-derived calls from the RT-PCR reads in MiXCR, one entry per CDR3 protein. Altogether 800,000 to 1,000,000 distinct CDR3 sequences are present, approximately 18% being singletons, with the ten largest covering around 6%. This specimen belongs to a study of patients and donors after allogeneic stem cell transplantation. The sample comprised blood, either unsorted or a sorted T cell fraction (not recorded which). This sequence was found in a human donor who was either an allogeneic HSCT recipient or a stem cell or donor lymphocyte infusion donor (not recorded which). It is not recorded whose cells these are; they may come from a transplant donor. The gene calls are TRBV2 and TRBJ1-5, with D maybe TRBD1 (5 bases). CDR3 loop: CASSGRRSAGNQPQHF. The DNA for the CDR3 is TGTGCCAGCAGTGGTAGGCGATCAGCAGGGAATCAGCCCCAGCATTTT.